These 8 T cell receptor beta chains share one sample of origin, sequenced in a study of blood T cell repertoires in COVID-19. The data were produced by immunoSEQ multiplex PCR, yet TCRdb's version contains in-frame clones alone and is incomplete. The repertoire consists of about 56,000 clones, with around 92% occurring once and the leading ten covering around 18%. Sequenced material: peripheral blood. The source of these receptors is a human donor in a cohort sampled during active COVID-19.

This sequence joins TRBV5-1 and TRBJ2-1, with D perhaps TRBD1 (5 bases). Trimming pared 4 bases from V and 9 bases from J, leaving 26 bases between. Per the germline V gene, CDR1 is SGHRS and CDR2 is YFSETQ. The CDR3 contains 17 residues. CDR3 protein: CASSPTPTAPGSSEQFF. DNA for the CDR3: TGCGCCAGCAGCCCAACCCCGACAGCCCCAGGGTCTAGTGAGCAGTTCTTC.

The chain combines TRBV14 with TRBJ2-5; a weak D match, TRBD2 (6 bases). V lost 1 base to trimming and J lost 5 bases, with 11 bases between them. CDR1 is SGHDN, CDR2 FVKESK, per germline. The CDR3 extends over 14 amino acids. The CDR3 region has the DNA TGTGCCAGCAGCCAAGTGGAGGGGACGGAGACCCAGTACTTC. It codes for CASSQVEGTETQYF.

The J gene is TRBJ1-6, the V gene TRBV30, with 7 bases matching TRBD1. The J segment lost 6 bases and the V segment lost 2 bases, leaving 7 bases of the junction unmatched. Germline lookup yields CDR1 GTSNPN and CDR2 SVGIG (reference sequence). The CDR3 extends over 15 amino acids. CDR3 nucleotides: TGTGCCTGGAGTCTCGCCGGGACAGCTAATTCACCCCTCCACTTT. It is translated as CAWSLAGTANSPLHF.

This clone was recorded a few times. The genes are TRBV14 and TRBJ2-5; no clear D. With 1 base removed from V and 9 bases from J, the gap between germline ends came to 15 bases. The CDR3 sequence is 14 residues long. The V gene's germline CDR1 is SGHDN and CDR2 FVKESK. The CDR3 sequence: CASSQGARSEAQYF. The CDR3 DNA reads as TGTGCCAGCAGCCAAGGTGCCAGATCCGAGGCCCAGTACTTC.

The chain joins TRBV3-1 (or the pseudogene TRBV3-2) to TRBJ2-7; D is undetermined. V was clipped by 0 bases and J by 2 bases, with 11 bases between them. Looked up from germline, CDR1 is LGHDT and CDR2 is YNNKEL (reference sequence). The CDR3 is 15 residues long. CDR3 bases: TGTGCCAGCAGCCAAGAGCACTCTGGTACCTACGAGCAGTACTTC. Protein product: CASSQEHSGTYEQYF.

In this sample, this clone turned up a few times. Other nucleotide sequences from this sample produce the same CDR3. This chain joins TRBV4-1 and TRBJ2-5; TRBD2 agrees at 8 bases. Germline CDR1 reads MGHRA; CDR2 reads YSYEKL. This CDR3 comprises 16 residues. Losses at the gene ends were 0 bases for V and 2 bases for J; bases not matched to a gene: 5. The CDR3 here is CASSQDPGGGQETQYF. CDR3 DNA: TGCGCCAGCAGCCAAGACCCCGGGGGGGGACAAGAGACCCAGTACTTC.

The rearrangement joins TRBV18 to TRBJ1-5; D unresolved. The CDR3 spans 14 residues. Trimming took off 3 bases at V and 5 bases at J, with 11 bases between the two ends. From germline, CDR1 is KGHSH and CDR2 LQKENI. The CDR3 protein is CASSPSDIYQPQHF. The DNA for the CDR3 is TGTGCCAGCTCACCGTCCGACATTTATCAGCCCCAGCATTTT.

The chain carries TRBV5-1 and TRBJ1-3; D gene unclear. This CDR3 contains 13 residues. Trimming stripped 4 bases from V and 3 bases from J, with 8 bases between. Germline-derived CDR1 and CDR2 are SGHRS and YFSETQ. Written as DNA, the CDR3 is TGCGCCAGCAGCCGACTCAATGGAAACACCATATATTTT. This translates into CASSRLNGNTIYF.